Shown below are 18 T cell receptor beta chains from a single sample sequenced in a study of response to subunit inactivated influenza vaccine (dated 2018 in TCRdb). Libraries were built with RT-PCR. The reads were generated on an Illumina HiSeq 2500. The raw public data were reprocessed by TCRdb itself: fastp quality trimming at Q25, MiXCR clonotype calling, in-frame beta chains only. Every entry covers one CDR3 protein and lists the most common genes and DNA from its rows. Here the sample has some 500,000 distinct CDR3 sequences; about 25% occur a single time. The ten largest clones take up 1.9% of the sample. Sequenced material: CD4+ T cells sorted from PBMCs, taken 4 to 6 days after vaccination. Receptors originate from a man aged 50 to 59 who received an inactivated influenza vaccine. Donor details come from another sample of the same person, matched by shared clones.

The chain joins TRBV3-1 to TRBJ2-3, with unresolved D. V lost 1 base and J lost 6, with 8 bases in between. This CDR3 contains 13 residues. Per germline, CDR1 LGHDT and CDR2 YNNKEL (reference sequence). CDR3 coding DNA: TGTGCCAGCAGCCAAGTACTATCCGATACGCAGTATTTT. Its protein product is CASSQVLSDTQYF.

This clonotype was recorded a few times. This chain connects TRBV28 to TRBJ2-1; TRBD1 is a possible D gene (5 bases). Germline-derived CDR1 and CDR2 are MDHEN and SYDVKM. The CDR3 has 11 residues. V was shortened by 5 bases and J by 15 bases, with 14 bases between the two germline ends. CDR3 DNA: TGTGCCAGCAGTCGACAGTTTAGCCTGTTCTTC. Translating it yields CASSRQFSLFF.

This clonotype was recorded many times. Germline is not matched at one junction end, which may reflect a read error. The V and J genes are TRBV4-2 and TRBJ2-2; 9 bases agree with TRBD1. CDR3 length equals 16 residues. Germline lookup yields CDR1 LGHNA and CDR2 YNFKEQ. The chain's CDR3 is CASSPRTGANTGELFF. The CDR3 DNA reads TGCGCCAGCAGCCCCCGGACAGGGGCAAACACCGGGGAGCTGTTTTTT.

At least ten counts were recorded for this clonotype. The V and J genes are TRBV5-6 and TRBJ2-5; D is undetermined. The CDR3 has 13 residues. Trimming took 1 base from V and 2 from J, leaving 6 bases between them. In germline, CDR1 is SGHDT, CDR2 YYEEEE. Here the CDR3 reads CASSLLQQETQYF. CDR3 bases: TGTGCCAGCAGCTTGTTACAGCAAGAGACCCAGTACTTC.

This rearrangement joins TRBV6-5 to TRBJ2-2; D call uncertain. This CDR3 comprises 14 residues. V lost 2 bases, J lost 1 base, and 5 bases lay in between. CDR1 is MNHEY and CDR2 is SVGAGI in the germline V gene. The CDR3 nucleotides read TGTGCCAGCAGTTACATACGGAACACCGGGGAGCTGTTTTTT. Its translation is CASSYIRNTGELFF.

This rearrangement joins TRBV10-3 to TRBJ2-7, with a tentative D call TRBD1 (6 bases). CDR1 and CDR2 from the germline V gene are ENHRY and SYGVKD. V was cut by 6 bases and J by 1 base, with 13 bases left in between. This CDR3 has 14 residues. DNA of the CDR3: TGTGCCATCAGCCCCGGGACACCTTCCTACGAGCAGTACTTC. Its translation is CAISPGTPSYEQYF.

This chain connects TRBV23-1 to TRBJ2-7; D may be TRBD1 (7 bases). TRBV23-1 is filed as an ORF, its function uncertain. The CDR3 extends over 16 amino acids. Trimming removed 7 bases from V and 3 bases from J, with 22 bases in between. The CDR3, as DNA: TGCGCCAGCACCGGGGGCTACAGGGGTGAAAACTACGAGCAGTACTTC. This codes for CASTGGYRGENYEQYF.

The CDR3 coding sequence is TGTGCCATCAGTGACCCACGGGCGGCTAGCACAGATACGCAGTATTTT. This gives the protein CAISDPRAASTDTQYF. The chain joins TRBV10-3 to TRBJ2-3; D gene uncertain. V was pared by 3 bases and J by 0 bases, with 13 bases between. CDR3 length: 16 residues. Germline V gene data show CDR1 as ENHRY and CDR2 as SYGVKD.

This clonotype was seen a few times. The CDR3 here is CSVGRDRGYDTQYF. CDR3 in DNA: TGCAGCGTAGGACGGGACAGGGGATACGATACGCAGTATTTT. The chain combines TRBV29-1 with TRBJ2-3; 10 bases map to TRBD1. Trimming took 6 bases from V and 6 from J; bases not matched to a gene: 9. The CDR3 extends over 14 amino acids. CDR1 is SQVTM and CDR2 is ANQGSEA in the germline V gene.

The gene calls are TRBV29-1 and TRBJ2-1; perhaps D is TRBD1 or TRBD2 (5 bases each). With 7 bases removed from V and 6 bases from J, the gap between germline ends came to 10 bases. Germline V gene sequence: CDR1 SQVTM, CDR2 ANQGSEA. This CDR3 is built from 11 residues. The CDR3 here is CSGRDLNEQFF. In DNA form, the CDR3 reads TGCAGCGGCCGGGACCTCAATGAGCAGTTCTTC.

The V call is TRBV18, the J call TRBJ1-4; weak D call: TRBD1 (5 bases). The V and J ends lost 3 bases and 11 bases respectively, with 10 bases between them. This CDR3 has 12 amino acids. Per the germline V gene, CDR1 is KGHSH and CDR2 is LQKENI. The CDR3 coding sequence is TGTGCCAGCTCACCGTCAGGGTACAAACTGTTTTTT. Its translation is CASSPSGYKLFF.

This CDR3 is CASSDPRGGGTDTQYF. The CDR3 DNA reads TGTGCCAGCAGTGACCCGCGAGGGGGGGGCACAGATACGCAGTATTTT. The gene calls are TRBV25-1 and TRBJ2-3, with D possibly being TRBD2 (7 bases). In germline, CDR1 is MGHDK, CDR2 SYGVNS. The CDR3 runs 16 residues. The V gene lost 3 bases and the J gene lost 1 base, with 14 bases spanning the gap.

This clonotype occurred a few times. The chain carries TRBV20-1 and TRBJ2-7; D is unclear. The CDR3 has 11 residues. Germline CDR1 is DFQATT and CDR2 is SNEGSKA (reference sequence). Trimming stripped 5 bases from V and 3 bases from J, with 8 bases between. CDR3 in DNA: TGCAGTGCTGAAAGGAACTACGAGCAGTACTTC. Residues: CSAERNYEQYF.

In its sample, this clonotype was seen many times. V gene TRBV12-3 or TRBV12-4 combines with J gene TRBJ1-2; possible D gene TRBD1, 5 bases. The CDR3 is 13 residues long. The ends were cut back, 7 bases at V and 8 bases at J, with 17 bases in the middle. The CDR3 DNA reads as TGTGCCAGCACTTATTCAGGGCCGTACGGCTACACCTTC. This codes for CASTYSGPYGYTF.

This clonotype has just a few counts. The V and J genes are TRBV12-3 or TRBV12-4 and TRBJ2-1; 8 bases fit TRBD2. CDR3 length equals 16 residues. The junction had 9 bases not matched to a gene; V was cut back by 6 bases and J by 2 bases. The CDR3 DNA follows: TGTGCCAGCAGAGGACTGAGCGGGAGAACCTACAATGAGCAGTTCTTC. This sequence encodes CASRGLSGRTYNEQFF.

This clonotype was seen only a few times. The chain is built from TRBV7-2 and TRBJ2-3, with 12 bases aligning to TRBD2. The germline CDR1 and CDR2 sequences are SGHTA and FQGNSA. The CDR3 length is 15 residues. The J segment lost 4 bases and the V segment lost 1 base, leaving 0 bases of the junction unmatched. The CDR3 DNA sequence: TGTGCCAGCAGCTTAGGACTAGCGGGAGCAGATACGCAGTATTTT. Its translation: CASSLGLAGADTQYF.

This clonotype was detected a few times. This chain connects TRBV20-1 to TRBJ2-7, with 9 nucleotides matching TRBD1. V shed 2 bases and J 6 bases; nucleotides not matched to a gene: 2. The CDR3 is 12 residues long. CDR1 DFQATT and CDR2 SNEGSKA come from the germline V gene (reference sequence). In nucleotides, the CDR3 is TGCAGTGCTAGAAACAGGGGGCTCGAGCAGTACTTC. This codes for CSARNRGLEQYF.

This clonotype was observed a few times. V usage is TRBV12-3 or TRBV12-4 and J usage is TRBJ1-6; 10 bases agree with TRBD1. Trimming took 6 bases from V and 7 from J; bases not matched to a gene: 6. CDR3 size: 15 residues. CDR3 sequence: CASSWDRGKNSPLHF. CDR3 nucleotide sequence: TGTGCCAGCAGCTGGGACAGGGGTAAGAATTCACCCCTCCACTTT.